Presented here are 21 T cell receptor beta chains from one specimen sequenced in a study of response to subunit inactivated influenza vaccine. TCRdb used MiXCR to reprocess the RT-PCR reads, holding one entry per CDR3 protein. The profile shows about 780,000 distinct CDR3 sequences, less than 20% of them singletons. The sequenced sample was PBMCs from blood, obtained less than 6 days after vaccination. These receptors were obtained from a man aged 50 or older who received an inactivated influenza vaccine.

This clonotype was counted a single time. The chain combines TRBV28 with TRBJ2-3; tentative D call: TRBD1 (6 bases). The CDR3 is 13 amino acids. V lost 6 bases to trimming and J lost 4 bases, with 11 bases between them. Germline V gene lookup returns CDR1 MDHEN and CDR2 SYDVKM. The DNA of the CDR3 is TGTGCCAGCAGCTCGGACAGTGCAGATACGCAGTATTTT. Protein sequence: CASSSDSADTQYF.

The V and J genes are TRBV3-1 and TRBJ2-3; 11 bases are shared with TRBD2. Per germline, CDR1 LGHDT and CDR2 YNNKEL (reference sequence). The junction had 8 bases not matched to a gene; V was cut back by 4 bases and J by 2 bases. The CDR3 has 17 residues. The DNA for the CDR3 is TGTGCCAGCAGCCTCTACTTAGCGGGAGGGAACACAGATACGCAGTATTTT. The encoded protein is CASSLYLAGGNTDTQYF.

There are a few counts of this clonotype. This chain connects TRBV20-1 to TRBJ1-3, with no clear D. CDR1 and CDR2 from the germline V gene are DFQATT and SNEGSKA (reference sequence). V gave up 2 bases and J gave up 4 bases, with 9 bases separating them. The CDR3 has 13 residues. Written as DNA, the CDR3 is TGCAGTGCTAGAATCCGGCAAGGAAACACCATATATTTT. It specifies CSARIRQGNTIYF.

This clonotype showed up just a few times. The CDR3: CSAGPGLAEEDTQYF. In DNA form, the CDR3 reads TGCAGTGCTGGACCGGGACTAGCGGAAGAAGATACGCAGTATTTT. This chain uses TRBV20-1 with TRBJ2-3; 11 bases map to TRBD2. In germline, CDR1 is DFQATT, CDR2 SNEGSKA (reference sequence). The length of the CDR3 is 15 residues. V lost 5 bases to trimming and J lost 5 bases; unmatched junction nucleotides: 9.

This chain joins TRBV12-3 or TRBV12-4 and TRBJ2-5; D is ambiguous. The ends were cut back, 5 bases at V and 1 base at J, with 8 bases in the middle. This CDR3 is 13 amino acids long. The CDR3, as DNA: TGTGCCAGCAGTCTGCAGTTCCAAGAGACCCAGTACTTC. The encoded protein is CASSLQFQETQYF.

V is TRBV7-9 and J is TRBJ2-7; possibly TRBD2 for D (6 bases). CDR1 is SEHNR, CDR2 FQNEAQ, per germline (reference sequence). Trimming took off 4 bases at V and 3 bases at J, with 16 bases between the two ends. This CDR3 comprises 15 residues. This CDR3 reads CASSYGGALGYEQYF. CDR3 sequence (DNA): TGTGCCAGCAGCTACGGAGGGGCTCTAGGCTACGAGCAGTACTTC. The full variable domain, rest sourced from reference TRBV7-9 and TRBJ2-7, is DTGVSQNPRHKITKRGQNVTFRCDPISEHNRLYWYRQTLGQGPEFLTYFQNEAQLEKSRLLSDRFSAERPKGSFSTLEIQRTEQGDSAMYLCASSYGGALGYEQYFGPGTRLTVT.

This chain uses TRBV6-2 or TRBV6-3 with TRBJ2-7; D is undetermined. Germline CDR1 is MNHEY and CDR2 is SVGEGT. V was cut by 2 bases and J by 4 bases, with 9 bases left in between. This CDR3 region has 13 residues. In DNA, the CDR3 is TGTGCCAGCAGTTACAGGGAAACTTACGAGCAGTACTTC. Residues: CASSYRETYEQYF.

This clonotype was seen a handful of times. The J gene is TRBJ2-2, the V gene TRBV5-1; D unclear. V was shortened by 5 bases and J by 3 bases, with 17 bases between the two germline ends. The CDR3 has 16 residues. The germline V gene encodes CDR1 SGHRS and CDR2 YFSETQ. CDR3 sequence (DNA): TGCGCCAGCAGTTTTCGGAGCTCACAGTACACCGGGGAGCTGTTTTTT. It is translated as CASSFRSSQYTGELFF.

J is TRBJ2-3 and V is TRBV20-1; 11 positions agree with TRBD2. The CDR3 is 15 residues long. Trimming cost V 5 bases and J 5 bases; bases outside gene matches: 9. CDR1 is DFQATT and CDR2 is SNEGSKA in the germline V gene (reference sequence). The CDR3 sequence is CSAPGGSGGEDTQYF. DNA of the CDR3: TGCAGTGCTCCTGGGGGTAGCGGGGGGGAAGATACGCAGTATTTT.

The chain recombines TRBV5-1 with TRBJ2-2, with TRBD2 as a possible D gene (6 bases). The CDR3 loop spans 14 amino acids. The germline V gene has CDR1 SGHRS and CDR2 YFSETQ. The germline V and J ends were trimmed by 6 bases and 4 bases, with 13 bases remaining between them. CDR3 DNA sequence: TGCGCCAGCAACGTGGGAGGCGGCACCGGGGAGCTGTTTTTT. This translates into CASNVGGGTGELFF.

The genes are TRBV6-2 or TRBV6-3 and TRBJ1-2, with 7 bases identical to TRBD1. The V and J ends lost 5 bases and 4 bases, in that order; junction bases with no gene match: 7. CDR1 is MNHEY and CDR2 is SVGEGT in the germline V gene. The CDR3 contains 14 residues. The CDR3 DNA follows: TGTGCCAGCAGTCTTCAGGGGGGGACCTATGGCTACACCTTC. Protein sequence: CASSLQGGTYGYTF.

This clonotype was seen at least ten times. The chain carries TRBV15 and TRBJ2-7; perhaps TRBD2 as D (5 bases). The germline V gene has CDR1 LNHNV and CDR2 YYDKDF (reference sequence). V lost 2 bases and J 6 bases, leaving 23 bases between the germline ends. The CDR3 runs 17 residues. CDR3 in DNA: TGTGCCACCAGCAGAACAGCTGGGAGCTTGGGGATTCGCGAGCAGTACTTC. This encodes CATSRTAGSLGIREQYF.

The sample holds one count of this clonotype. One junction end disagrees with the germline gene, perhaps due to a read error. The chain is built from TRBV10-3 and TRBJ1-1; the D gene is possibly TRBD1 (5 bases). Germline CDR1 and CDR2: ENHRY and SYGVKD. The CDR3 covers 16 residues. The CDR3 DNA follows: TGTGCCATCAGTGACCCCAATCAAGGGGTGGACACTGAGGCTTTCTTT. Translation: CAISDPNQGVDTEAFF.

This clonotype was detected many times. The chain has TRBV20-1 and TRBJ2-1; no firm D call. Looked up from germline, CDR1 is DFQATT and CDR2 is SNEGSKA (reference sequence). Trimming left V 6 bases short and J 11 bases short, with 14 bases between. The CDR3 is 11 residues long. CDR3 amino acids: CSATVTQKQFF. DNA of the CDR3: TGCAGTGCAACTGTTACTCAAAAGCAGTTCTTC.

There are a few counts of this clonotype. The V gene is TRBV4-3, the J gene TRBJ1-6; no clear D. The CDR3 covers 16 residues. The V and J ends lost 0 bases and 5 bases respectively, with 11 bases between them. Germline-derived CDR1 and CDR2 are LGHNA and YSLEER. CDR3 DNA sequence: TGCGCCAGCAGCCAAGAGAACCAGGTCGATAATTCACCCCTCCACTTT. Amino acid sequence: CASSQENQVDNSPLHF.

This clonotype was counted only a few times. CDR3 region: CSVGRERWGELFF. The CDR3 nucleotides read TGCTCCGTAGGGCGGGAGCGGTGGGGGGAGCTGTTTTTT. The chain links TRBV29-1 to TRBJ2-2; 7 positions agree with TRBD2. Germline V gives CDR1 SQVTM, CDR2 ANQGSEA. The CDR3 is made up of 13 amino acids.

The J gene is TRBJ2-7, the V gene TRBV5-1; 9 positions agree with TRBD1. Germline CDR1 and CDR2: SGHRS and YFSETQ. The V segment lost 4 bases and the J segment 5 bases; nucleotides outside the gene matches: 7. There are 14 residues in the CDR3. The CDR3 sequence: CASSTGQGSNEQYF. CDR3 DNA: TGCGCCAGCAGCACGGGACAGGGCTCTAACGAGCAGTACTTC. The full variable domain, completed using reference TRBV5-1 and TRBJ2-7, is KAGVTQTPRYLIKTRGQQVTLSCSPISGHRSVSWYQQTPGQGLQFLFEYFSETQRNKGNFPGRFSGRQFSNSRSEMNVSTLELGDSALYLCASSTGQGSNEQYFGPGTRLTVT.

The CDR3 spells CASSLAEGEPFHEQFF. As DNA, the CDR3 is TGTGCCAGCAGCTTAGCGGAGGGCGAGCCCTTCCATGAGCAGTTCTTC. The V call is TRBV11-1, the J call TRBJ2-1; D possibly corresponds to TRBD2 (6 bases). The ends were cut back, 0 bases at V and 8 bases at J, with 17 bases in the middle. The CDR3 is made up of 16 amino acids. Per germline, CDR1 SGHAT and CDR2 FQDESV (reference sequence).

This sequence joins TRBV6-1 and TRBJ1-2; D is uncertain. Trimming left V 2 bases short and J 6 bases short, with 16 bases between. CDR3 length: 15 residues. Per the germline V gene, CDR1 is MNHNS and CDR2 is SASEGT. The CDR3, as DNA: TGTGCCAGCAGTGAATTTTGGCTGCCCGCGGATGGCTACACCTTC. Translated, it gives CASSEFWLPADGYTF.

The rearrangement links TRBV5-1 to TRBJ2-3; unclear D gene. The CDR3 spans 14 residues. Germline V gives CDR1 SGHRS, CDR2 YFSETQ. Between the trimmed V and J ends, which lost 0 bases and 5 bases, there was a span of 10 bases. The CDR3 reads CASSLEGAGDTQYF. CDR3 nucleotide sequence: TGCGCCAGCAGCTTGGAAGGCGCCGGAGATACGCAGTATTTT.

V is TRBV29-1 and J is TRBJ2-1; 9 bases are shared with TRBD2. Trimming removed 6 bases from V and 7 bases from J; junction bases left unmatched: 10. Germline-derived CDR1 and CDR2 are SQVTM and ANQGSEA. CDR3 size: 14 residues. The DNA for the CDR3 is TGCAGCGTCCATCTAGCGGGAATGAGGAATGAGCAGTTCTTC. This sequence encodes CSVHLAGMRNEQFF.